This T cell receptor (beta chain) was identified in a study of T-cell memory formation after mild COVID-19. Study details: Clusters of TCRs were largely donor specific.

From the 5' RACE reads, TCRdb called clonotypes with MiXCR, one entry per CDR3 protein. Here the sample spans approximately 390,000 distinct CDR3 sequences, 15% to 20% being singletons. There are 12 residues in the CDR3. Germline V gene data show CDR1 as DFQATT and CDR2 as SNEGSKA (reference sequence). V lost 3 bases to trimming and J lost 4 bases, with 8 bases between them. This receptor was taken from a man younger than 35 who had mild COVID-19 (a few samples of this study predate the infection). Cell type and time point are not known. V gene TRBV20-1 combines with J gene TRBJ2-3; no firm D call. Input material: PBMCs or a T cell subset sorted from them (not recorded which). CDR3 nucleotide sequence: TGCAGTGCTAGGCCCGAGGCAGATACGCAGTATTTT. Residues: CSARPEADTQYF.